This T cell receptor beta chain was sequenced for a study of blood T cell repertoires in COVID-19. This CDR3 is 14 amino acids long. Germline V gene sequence: CDR1 SGHNT, CDR2 YENEEA. The ends were cut back, 1 base at V and 8 bases at J, with 14 bases in the middle. Under the authors' procedure: It was from reference gene primer amplification that nucleated cell counts were estimated. This table comes from immunoSEQ multiplex PCR, and its TCRdb copy is limited to in-frame clones, with some not included. That table is the source of V, J and clone size, and D and trimming were worked out from the DNA. The sample holds roughly 100,000 clones, 80% to 90% seen once.

Sample: peripheral blood. The chain is built from TRBV11-3 and TRBJ1-2; D remains unclear. The origin of this receptor is a woman in her thirties with acute or convalescent COVID-19. The chain's CDR3 is CASSLVAGPMGYTF. The CDR3 bases are TGTGCCAGCAGCTTAGTGGCGGGCCCCATGGGCTACACCTTC.